This T cell receptor (beta chain) emerged from a study of shared clonotypes between healthy human individuals. The table came from immunoSEQ multiplex PCR; TCRdb's copy has only in-frame clones and leaves some out. In the table there are under 1,900,000 clones, approximately 98.5% of which are singletons. V dropped 0 bases and J dropped 2 bases, with 10 bases sitting between them. CDR1 and CDR2 (germline): SGHRS, YFSETQ. The CDR3 covers 15 residues. In the case of this clone: Its target is not known.

Overall study results and limits: The study drew on few donors, limiting represented genetic and exposure-history diversity.

Nashville, Tennessee was home to all donors, each a Caucasian adult. This chain connects TRBV5-1 to TRBJ2-3; D gene unclear. Sample: naive CD4+ T cells sorted from blood. The subset was: CD45RA+ positively selected. The receptor was derived from a man aged 25-40 years in good health. The CDR3 bases are TGCGCCAGCAGCTTGGCCTTCCAGAACACAGATACGCAGTATTTT. This gives the protein CASSLAFQNTDTQYF.